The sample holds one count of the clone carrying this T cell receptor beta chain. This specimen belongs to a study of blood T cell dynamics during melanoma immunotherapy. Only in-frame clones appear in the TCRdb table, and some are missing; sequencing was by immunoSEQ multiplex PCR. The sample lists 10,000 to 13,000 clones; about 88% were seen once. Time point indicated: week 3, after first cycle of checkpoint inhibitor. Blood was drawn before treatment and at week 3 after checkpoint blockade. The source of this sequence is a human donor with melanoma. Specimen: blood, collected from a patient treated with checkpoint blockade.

The CDR3 loop reads CASSYTGAGNEKLFF. The CDR3 DNA reads as TGTGCCAGCAGTTACACAGGGGCTGGTAATGAAAAACTGTTTTTT. The rearrangement links TRBV6-6 to TRBJ1-4; 7 nucleotides line up with TRBD1. Germline assignment: CDR1 MNHNY and CDR2 SVGAGI (reference sequence). This CDR3 is built from 15 residues. V shed 2 bases, J shed 4 bases, and the junction held 4 bases outside the gene matches.